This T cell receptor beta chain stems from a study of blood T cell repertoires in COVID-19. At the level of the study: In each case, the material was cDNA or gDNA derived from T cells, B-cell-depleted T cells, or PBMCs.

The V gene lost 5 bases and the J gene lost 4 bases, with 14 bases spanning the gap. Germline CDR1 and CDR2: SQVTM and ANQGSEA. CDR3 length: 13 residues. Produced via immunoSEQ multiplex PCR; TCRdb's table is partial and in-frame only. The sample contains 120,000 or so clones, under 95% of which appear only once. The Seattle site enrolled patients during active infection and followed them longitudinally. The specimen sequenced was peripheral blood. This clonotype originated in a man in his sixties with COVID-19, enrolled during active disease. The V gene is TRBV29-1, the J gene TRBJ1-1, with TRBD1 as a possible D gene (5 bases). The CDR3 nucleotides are TGCAGCGTTCGGGGGGGATTGGTCACTGAAGCTTTCTTT. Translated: CSVRGGLVTEAFF.